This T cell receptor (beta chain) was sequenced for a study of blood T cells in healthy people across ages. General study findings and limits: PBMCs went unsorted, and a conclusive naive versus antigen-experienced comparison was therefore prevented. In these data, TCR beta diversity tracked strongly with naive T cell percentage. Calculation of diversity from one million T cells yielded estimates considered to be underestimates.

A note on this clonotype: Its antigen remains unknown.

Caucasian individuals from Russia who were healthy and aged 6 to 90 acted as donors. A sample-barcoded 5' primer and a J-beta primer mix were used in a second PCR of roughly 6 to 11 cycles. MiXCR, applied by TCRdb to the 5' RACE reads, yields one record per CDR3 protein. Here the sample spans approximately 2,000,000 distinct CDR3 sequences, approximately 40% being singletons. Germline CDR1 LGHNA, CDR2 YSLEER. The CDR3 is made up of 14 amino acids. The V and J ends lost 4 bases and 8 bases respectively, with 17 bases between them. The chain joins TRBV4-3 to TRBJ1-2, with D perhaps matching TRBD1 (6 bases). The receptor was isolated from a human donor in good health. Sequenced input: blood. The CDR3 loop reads CASSRVEGGGGYTF. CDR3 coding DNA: TGCGCCAGCAGCCGAGTAGAGGGGGGTGGAGGCTACACCTTC.